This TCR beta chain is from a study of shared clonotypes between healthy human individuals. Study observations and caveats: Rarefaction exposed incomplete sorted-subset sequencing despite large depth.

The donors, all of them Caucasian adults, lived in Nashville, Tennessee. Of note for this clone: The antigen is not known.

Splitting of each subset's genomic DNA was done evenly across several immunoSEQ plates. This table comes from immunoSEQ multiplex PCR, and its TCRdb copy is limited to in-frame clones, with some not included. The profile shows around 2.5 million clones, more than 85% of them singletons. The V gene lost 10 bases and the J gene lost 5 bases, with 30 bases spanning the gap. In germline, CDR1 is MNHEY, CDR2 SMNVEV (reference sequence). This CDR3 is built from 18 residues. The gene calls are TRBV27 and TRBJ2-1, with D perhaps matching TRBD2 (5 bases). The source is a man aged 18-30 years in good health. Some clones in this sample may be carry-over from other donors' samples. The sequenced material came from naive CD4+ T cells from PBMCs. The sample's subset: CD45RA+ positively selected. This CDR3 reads CAKGRGIDHGSGDNEQFF. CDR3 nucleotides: TGTGCCAAAGGTCGGGGAATAGATCACGGTAGTGGGGACAATGAGCAGTTCTTC.